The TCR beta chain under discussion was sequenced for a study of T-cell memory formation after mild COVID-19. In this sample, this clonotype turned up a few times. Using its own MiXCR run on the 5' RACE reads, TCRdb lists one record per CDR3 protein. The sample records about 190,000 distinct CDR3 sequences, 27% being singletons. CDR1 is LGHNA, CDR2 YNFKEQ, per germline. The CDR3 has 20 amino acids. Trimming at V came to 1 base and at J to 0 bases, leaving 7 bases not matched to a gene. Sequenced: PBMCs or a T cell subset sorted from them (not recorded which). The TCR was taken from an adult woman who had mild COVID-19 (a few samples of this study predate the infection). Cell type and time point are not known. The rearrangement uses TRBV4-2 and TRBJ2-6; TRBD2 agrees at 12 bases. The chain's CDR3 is CASSQAGGLAGSSGANVLTF. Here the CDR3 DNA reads TGTGCCAGCAGCCAAGCTGGGGGACTAGCGGGTTCCTCTGGGGCCAACGTCCTGACTTTC.